Listed below are T cell receptor beta chains from one sample, sequenced in a study of control samples from healthy donors and cancer patients. Sequencing was performed with immunoSEQ multiplex PCR; in TCRdb, only in-frame clones are kept and a portion is missing. Found here are around 140,000 clones, 80% to 95% of them singletons; the top ten hold 2% to 2.5%. Source material: blood. The receptor set was obtained from a woman aged 45-59 years in good health. Both conserved end residues are part of each CDR3. The order of the fields is CDR3 protein, CDR3 DNA, J gene, clone size, D gene, V gene. A D gene is named only where the DNA matches it firmly. Expanded clones are given a class, and other clones once, few, many or no size at all.

CDR3 protein: CASSLGSGALTDTQYF
CDR3 DNA: TGTGCCAGCAGCTTGGGTAGCGGGGCGCTCACAGATACGCAGTATTTT
J gene: TRBJ2-3
clone size: .
D gene: TRBD2
V gene: TRBV7-9

CDR3 protein: CASSCGVRETEAFF
CDR3 DNA: TGTGCCAGTAGTTGTGGGGTAAGAGAAACTGAAGCTTTCTTT
J gene: TRBJ1-1
clone size: .
D gene: .
V gene: TRBV19

CDR3 protein: CASSPGTGVINYGYTF
CDR3 DNA: TGTGCCAGCAGCCCCGGGACAGGGGTCATCAACTATGGCTACACCTTC
J gene: TRBJ1-2
clone size: once
D gene: TRBD1
V gene: TRBV3-1/TRBV3-2

CDR3 protein: CASSPLGTTYEQYF
CDR3 DNA: TGTGCTAGCAGCCCACTCGGGACAACCTACGAGCAGTACTTC
J gene: TRBJ2-7
clone size: .
D gene: .
V gene: TRBV7-7

CDR3 protein: CASSLAAGPSYNEQFF
CDR3 DNA: TGCGCCAGCAGCTTGGCCGCGGGGCCCTCCTACAATGAGCAGTTCTTC
J gene: TRBJ2-1
clone size: .
D gene: .
V gene: TRBV5-1

CDR3 protein: CASSRTSGNINEQFF
CDR3 DNA: TGTGCCAGCTCCCGGACTAGCGGGAATATCAATGAGCAGTTCTTC
J gene: TRBJ2-1
clone size: .
D gene: TRBD2
V gene: TRBV18

CDR3 protein: CASSRQGNTEAFF
CDR3 DNA: TGTGCCAGCAGTCGACAGGGGAACACTGAAGCTTTCTTT
J gene: TRBJ1-1
clone size: .
D gene: TRBD1
V gene: TRBV6-5

CDR3 protein: CASSAGTYSSYEQYF
CDR3 DNA: TGTGCCAGCAGTGCCGGGACTTACAGCTCCTACGAGCAGTACTTC
J gene: TRBJ2-7
clone size: .
D gene: .
V gene: TRBV28

CDR3 protein: CASSPWAIQETQYF
CDR3 DNA: TGTGCCAGCAGCCCCTGGGCGATACAAGAGACCCAGTACTTC
J gene: TRBJ2-5
clone size: .
D gene: .
V gene: TRBV7-9

CDR3 protein: CASRLYNEQFF
CDR3 DNA: TGTGCCAGCAGGCTATACAATGAGCAGTTCTTC
J gene: TRBJ2-1
clone size: .
D gene: .
V gene: TRBV2

CDR3 protein: CASSSKGTDINTGELFF
CDR3 DNA: TGTGCCAGCAGTTCAAAGGGGACAGATATTAACACCGGGGAGCTGTTTTTT
J gene: TRBJ2-2
clone size: .
D gene: TRBD1
V gene: TRBV27

CDR3 protein: CASGLPNRVTQYF
CDR3 DNA: TGTGCTAGTGGTTTGCCTAACAGGGTTACGCAGTATTTT
J gene: TRBJ2-3
clone size: .
D gene: .
V gene: TRBV12-5

CDR3 protein: CASSSTQNTGELFF
CDR3 DNA: TGTGCCAGCAGCTCCACACAGAACACCGGGGAGCTGTTTTTT
J gene: TRBJ2-2
clone size: .
D gene: .
V gene: TRBV5-5

CDR3 protein: CAIVTGTGANYEQYF
CDR3 DNA: TGTGCGATCGTTACGGGGACAGGGGCTAACTACGAGCAGTACTTC
J gene: TRBJ2-7
clone size: .
D gene: TRBD1
V gene: TRBV7-6

CDR3 protein: CASSQIGTDQPQHF
CDR3 DNA: TGCGCCAGCAGCCAAATAGGGACAGATCAGCCCCAGCATTTT
J gene: TRBJ1-5
clone size: .
D gene: TRBD1
V gene: TRBV4-1

CDR3 protein: CASLAGEKLFF
CDR3 DNA: TGTGCCTCACTGGCAGGGGAAAAACTGTTTTTT
J gene: TRBJ1-4
clone size: once
D gene: .
V gene: TRBV28

CDR3 protein: CASSLPGTSSSYNEQFF
CDR3 DNA: TGTGCCAGCAGTTTACCTGGGACGTCGAGCTCCTACAATGAGCAGTTCTTC
J gene: TRBJ2-1
clone size: .
D gene: .
V gene: TRBV27

CDR3 protein: CASSLGPTGTLNEQYF
CDR3 DNA: TGCGCCAGCAGCTTGGGGCCTACCGGGACGCTGAACGAGCAGTACTTC
J gene: TRBJ2-7
clone size: many
D gene: .
V gene: TRBV5-1

CDR3 protein: CASSFRDRDGYTF
CDR3 DNA: TGTGCCAGCAGCTTTAGGGACAGGGATGGCTACACCTTC
J gene: TRBJ1-2
clone size: .
D gene: TRBD1
V gene: TRBV5-6

CDR3 protein: CASSFASSYNEQFF
CDR3 DNA: TGTGCCAGCAGCTTCGCAAGCTCCTACAATGAGCAGTTCTTC
J gene: TRBJ2-1
clone size: .
D gene: .
V gene: TRBV6-5

CDR3 protein: CSASAGQGGIF
CDR3 DNA: TGCAGCGCCTCTGCGGGACAGGGAGGAATATTC
J gene: TRBJ1-2
clone size: .
D gene: TRBD1
V gene: TRBV29-1

CDR3 protein: CASSISPNSPLHF
CDR3 DNA: TGTGCCAGTAGTATATCTCCTAATTCACCCCTCCACTTT
J gene: TRBJ1-6
clone size: once
D gene: .
V gene: TRBV19

CDR3 protein: CASSPSGGIYGYTF
CDR3 DNA: TGTGCCAGCAGCCCCAGCGGCGGCATCTATGGCTACACCTTC
J gene: TRBJ1-2
clone size: once
D gene: .
V gene: TRBV11-2

CDR3 protein: CASSGEGQSSYNEQFF
CDR3 DNA: TGTGCCAGCAGCGGGGAGGGACAGTCCTCCTACAATGAGCAGTTCTTC
J gene: TRBJ2-1
clone size: .
D gene: .
V gene: TRBV5-4

CDR3 protein: CASTKGREAFF
CDR3 DNA: TGTGCCAGCACTAAAGGACGTGAAGCTTTCTTT
J gene: TRBJ1-1
clone size: .
D gene: .
V gene: TRBV12-3/TRBV12-4

CDR3 protein: CSHRVRTEAFF
CDR3 DNA: TGCAGCCACCGAGTTCGCACTGAAGCTTTCTTT
J gene: TRBJ1-1
clone size: .
D gene: .
V gene: TRBV29-1

CDR3 protein: CAISESRSNEQFF
CDR3 DNA: TGTGCCATCAGTGAGTCGCGGAGTAATGAGCAGTTCTTC
J gene: TRBJ2-1
clone size: .
D gene: .
V gene: TRBV10-3

CDR3 protein: CASSTTGGAGTEAFF
CDR3 DNA: TGTGCCAGCAGTACCACAGGGGGCGCGGGCACTGAAGCTTTCTTT
J gene: TRBJ1-1
clone size: .
D gene: TRBD1
V gene: TRBV28

CDR3 protein: CASSLGADTQYF
CDR3 DNA: TGTGCCAGCAGCTTAGGAGCAGATACGCAGTATTTT
J gene: TRBJ2-3
clone size: .
D gene: .
V gene: TRBV7-8

CDR3 protein: CASKVFEAFF
CDR3 DNA: TGTGCCAGCAAAGTATTTGAAGCTTTCTTT
J gene: TRBJ1-1
clone size: .
D gene: .
V gene: TRBV2

CDR3 protein: CASSEFGQGNQPQHF
CDR3 DNA: TGCGCCAGCAGTGAGTTTGGTCAGGGTAATCAGCCCCAGCATTTT
J gene: TRBJ1-5
clone size: .
D gene: .
V gene: TRBV10-2

CDR3 protein: CASSHPTASDNSPLHF
CDR3 DNA: TGTGCCAGCAGCCACCCCACGGCAAGCGATAATTCACCCCTCCACTTT
J gene: TRBJ1-6
clone size: .
D gene: .
V gene: TRBV4-2

CDR3 protein: CASSEFGSWNTEAFF
CDR3 DNA: TGTGCCAGCAGTGAGTTTGGGAGCTGGAACACTGAAGCTTTCTTT
J gene: TRBJ1-1
clone size: .
D gene: .
V gene: TRBV2

CDR3 protein: CSVGAGGAGANVLTF
CDR3 DNA: TGCAGCGTGGGGGCAGGGGGCGCTGGGGCCAACGTCCTGACTTTC
J gene: TRBJ2-6
clone size: .
D gene: TRBD1
V gene: TRBV29-1

CDR3 protein: CASSPGVMVNTEAFF
CDR3 DNA: TGTGCCAGCAGCCCCGGGGTGATGGTGAACACTGAAGCTTTCTTT
J gene: TRBJ1-1
clone size: .
D gene: .
V gene: TRBV3-1/TRBV3-2

CDR3 protein: CASSESTGRVVNTEAFF
CDR3 DNA: TGTGCCAGCAGTGAGTCCACAGGGCGGGTGGTGAACACTGAAGCTTTCTTT
J gene: TRBJ1-1
clone size: .
D gene: .
V gene: TRBV2

CDR3 protein: CASSLGYHTDTQYF
CDR3 DNA: TGTGCCAGTAGTTTGGGGTATCACACAGATACGCAGTATTTT
J gene: TRBJ2-3
clone size: .
D gene: .
V gene: TRBV19

CDR3 protein: CASSNHPGLSGEQYF
CDR3 DNA: TGTGCCAGCAGCAACCACCCGGGACTCTCGGGGGAGCAGTACTTC
J gene: TRBJ2-7
clone size: once
D gene: .
V gene: TRBV6-5

CDR3 protein: CASRASGSYNEQFF
CDR3 DNA: TGTGCCAGCAGGGCTAGCGGATCCTACAATGAGCAGTTCTTC
J gene: TRBJ2-1
clone size: .
D gene: TRBD2
V gene: TRBV3-1/TRBV3-2

CDR3 protein: CASSPMTLPGEQFF
CDR3 DNA: TGTGCCAGCAGTCCAATGACTCTCCCGGGTGAGCAGTTCTTC
J gene: TRBJ2-1
clone size: .
D gene: .
V gene: TRBV6-4

CDR3 protein: CASSLGGLDGNTIYF
CDR3 DNA: TGTGCCAGCAGCTTAGGGGGGCTGGATGGAAACACCATATATTTT
J gene: TRBJ1-3
clone size: .
D gene: .
V gene: TRBV7-2

CDR3 protein: CASSFGTGGEGYTF
CDR3 DNA: TGTGCCAGCAGCTTCGGGACAGGGGGCGAAGGCTACACCTTC
J gene: TRBJ1-2
clone size: .
D gene: TRBD1
V gene: TRBV7-9

CDR3 protein: CASRHSRGITPINEQFF
CDR3 DNA: TGTGCCAGCAGGCACTCACGCGGAATTACCCCCATCAATGAGCAGTTCTTC
J gene: TRBJ2-1
clone size: .
D gene: .
V gene: TRBV27

CDR3 protein: CASSREPGTGDDTQYF
CDR3 DNA: TGTGCCAGCTCACGTGAACCCGGGACAGGGGACGATACGCAGTATTTT
J gene: TRBJ2-3
clone size: .
D gene: TRBD1
V gene: TRBV18

CDR3 protein: CASSLGGQGHDEQYF
CDR3 DNA: TGTGCCAGCAGCTTGGGTGGGCAGGGGCACGACGAGCAGTACTTC
J gene: TRBJ2-7
clone size: .
D gene: .
V gene: TRBV5-8

CDR3 protein: CSATELTEHGYTF
CDR3 DNA: TGCAGCGCTACTGAGCTGACAGAGCATGGCTACACCTTC
J gene: TRBJ1-2
clone size: .
D gene: .
V gene: TRBV29-1

CDR3 protein: CAWSVGGSNYGYTF
CDR3 DNA: TGTGCCTGGAGTGTAGGGGGATCTAACTATGGCTACACCTTC
J gene: TRBJ1-2
clone size: .
D gene: .
V gene: TRBV30

CDR3 protein: CASSVLGGNQPQHF
CDR3 DNA: TGTGCCAGCAGTGTGCTAGGGGGGAATCAGCCCCAGCATTTT
J gene: TRBJ1-5
clone size: once
D gene: .
V gene: TRBV2

CDR3 protein: CASSEVVYGYTF
CDR3 DNA: TGTGCCAGCAGTGAAGTGGTCTATGGCTACACCTTC
J gene: TRBJ1-2
clone size: .
D gene: .
V gene: TRBV2

CDR3 protein: CASSPDRGQPQHF
CDR3 DNA: TGTGCCAGCTCACCGGACAGGGGTCAGCCCCAGCATTTT
J gene: TRBJ1-5
clone size: .
D gene: TRBD1
V gene: TRBV18

CDR3 protein: CAISETGLADSNEQYF
CDR3 DNA: TGTGCCATCAGTGAGACGGGACTAGCTGACTCGAACGAGCAGTACTTC
J gene: TRBJ2-7
clone size: .
D gene: TRBD2
V gene: TRBV10-3

CDR3 protein: CASSPPGGGYVYGYTF
CDR3 DNA: TGTGCCAGCAGTCCTCCCGGGGGGGGCTACGTCTATGGCTACACCTTC
J gene: TRBJ1-2
clone size: .
D gene: .
V gene: TRBV5-6

CDR3 protein: CASSLTGANSPQNEQFF
CDR3 DNA: TGTGCCAGCAGCTTGACAGGAGCCAATTCACCGCAAAATGAGCAGTTCTTC
J gene: TRBJ2-1
clone size: .
D gene: .
V gene: TRBV7-2

CDR3 protein: CASGLSVGPTNEKLFF
CDR3 DNA: TGTGCTAGTGGTTTGAGTGTAGGACCAACTAATGAAAAACTGTTTTTT
J gene: TRBJ1-4
clone size: .
D gene: .
V gene: TRBV12-5

CDR3 protein: CASSIAGTETQYF
CDR3 DNA: TGTGCCAGTAGTATAGCTGGGACGGAGACCCAGTACTTC
J gene: TRBJ2-5
clone size: few
D gene: .
V gene: TRBV19

CDR3 protein: CASSLAGSGEQYF
CDR3 DNA: TGTGCCAGCAGTTTAGCAGGAAGCGGCGAGCAGTACTTC
J gene: TRBJ2-7
clone size: .
D gene: .
V gene: TRBV27

CDR3 protein: CSASPRLADYSGANVLTF
CDR3 DNA: TGCAGTGCTAGTCCCAGACTAGCGGATTACTCTGGGGCCAACGTCCTGACTTTC
J gene: TRBJ2-6
clone size: .
D gene: TRBD2
V gene: TRBV20-1

CDR3 protein: CASSFGTDYEQYF
CDR3 DNA: TGTGCCAGCAGTTTTGGGACGGACTACGAGCAGTACTTC
J gene: TRBJ2-7
clone size: .
D gene: .
V gene: TRBV27

CDR3 protein: CASSLGQAGSVGAFF
CDR3 DNA: TGTGCCAGCAGCTTAGGGCAGGCCGGTTCTGTTGGGGCTTTCTTT
J gene: TRBJ1-1
clone size: .
D gene: .
V gene: TRBV7-9

CDR3 protein: CASSTSWDTDTQYF
CDR3 DNA: TGTGCCAGCAGCACCTCCTGGGACACAGATACGCAGTATTTT
J gene: TRBJ2-3
clone size: .
D gene: .
V gene: TRBV6-5